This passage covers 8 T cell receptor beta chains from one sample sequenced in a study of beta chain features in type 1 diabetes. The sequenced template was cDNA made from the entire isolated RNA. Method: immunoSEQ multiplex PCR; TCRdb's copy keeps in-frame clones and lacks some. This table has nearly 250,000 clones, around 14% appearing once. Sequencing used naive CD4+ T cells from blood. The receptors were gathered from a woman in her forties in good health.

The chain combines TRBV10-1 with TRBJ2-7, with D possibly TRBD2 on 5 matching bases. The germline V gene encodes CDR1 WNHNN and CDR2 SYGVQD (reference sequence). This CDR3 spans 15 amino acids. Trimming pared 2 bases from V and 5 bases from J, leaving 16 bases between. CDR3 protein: CASSEQALFGDEQYF. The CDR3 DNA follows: TGCGCCAGCAGTGAGCAGGCCTTGTTCGGGGACGAGCAGTACTTC.

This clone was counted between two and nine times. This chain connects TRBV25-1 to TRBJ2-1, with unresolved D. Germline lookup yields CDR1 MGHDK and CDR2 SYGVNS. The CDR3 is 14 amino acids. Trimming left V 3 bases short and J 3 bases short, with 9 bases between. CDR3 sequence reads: CASSDGPNYNEQFF. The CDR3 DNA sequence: TGTGCCAGCAGTGATGGGCCGAACTACAATGAGCAGTTCTTC.

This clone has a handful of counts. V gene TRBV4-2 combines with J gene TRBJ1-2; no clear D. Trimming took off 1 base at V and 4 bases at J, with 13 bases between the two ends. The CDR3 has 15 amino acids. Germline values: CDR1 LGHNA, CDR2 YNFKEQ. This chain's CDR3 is CASSQGRQRFYGYTF. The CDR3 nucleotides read TGTGCCAGCAGCCAAGGGCGCCAGCGATTCTATGGCTACACCTTC.

This CDR3 reads CSVESSGNTIYF. The CDR3 DNA reads as TGCAGCGTTGAGAGCTCTGGAAACACCATATATTTT. The chain carries TRBV29-1 and TRBJ1-3; D is ambiguous. CDR1 and CDR2 (germline): SQVTM, ANQGSEA. CDR3 length: 12 amino acids. V gave up 3 bases and J gave up 0 bases, with 3 bases separating them.

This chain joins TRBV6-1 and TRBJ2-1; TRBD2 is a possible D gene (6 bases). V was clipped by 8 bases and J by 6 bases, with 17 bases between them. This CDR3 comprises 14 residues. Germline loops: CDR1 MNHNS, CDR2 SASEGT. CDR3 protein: CASAFSARGNEQFF. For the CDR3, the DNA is TGTGCCAGCGCCTTCTCGGCGCGGGGCAATGAGCAGTTCTTC.

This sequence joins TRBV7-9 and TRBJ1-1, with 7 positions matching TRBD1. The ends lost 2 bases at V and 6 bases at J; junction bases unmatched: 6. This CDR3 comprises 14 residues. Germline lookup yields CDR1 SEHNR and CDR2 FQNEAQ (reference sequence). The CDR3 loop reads CASSLRTGSPEAFF. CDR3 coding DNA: TGTGCCAGCAGCTTACGGACAGGTAGTCCTGAAGCTTTCTTT.

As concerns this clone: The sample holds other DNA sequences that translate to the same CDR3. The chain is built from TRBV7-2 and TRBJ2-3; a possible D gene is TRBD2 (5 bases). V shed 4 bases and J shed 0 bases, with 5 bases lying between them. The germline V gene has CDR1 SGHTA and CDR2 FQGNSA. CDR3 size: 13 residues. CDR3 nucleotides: TGTGCCAGCAGCTCGGGAAGCACAGATACGCAGTATTTT. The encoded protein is CASSSGSTDTQYF.

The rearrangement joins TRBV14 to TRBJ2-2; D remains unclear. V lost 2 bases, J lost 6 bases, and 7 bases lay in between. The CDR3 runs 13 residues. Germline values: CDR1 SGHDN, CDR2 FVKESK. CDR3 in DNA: TGTGCCAGCAGCCAATTTTATGCCGGGGAGCTGTTTTTT. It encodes CASSQFYAGELFF.